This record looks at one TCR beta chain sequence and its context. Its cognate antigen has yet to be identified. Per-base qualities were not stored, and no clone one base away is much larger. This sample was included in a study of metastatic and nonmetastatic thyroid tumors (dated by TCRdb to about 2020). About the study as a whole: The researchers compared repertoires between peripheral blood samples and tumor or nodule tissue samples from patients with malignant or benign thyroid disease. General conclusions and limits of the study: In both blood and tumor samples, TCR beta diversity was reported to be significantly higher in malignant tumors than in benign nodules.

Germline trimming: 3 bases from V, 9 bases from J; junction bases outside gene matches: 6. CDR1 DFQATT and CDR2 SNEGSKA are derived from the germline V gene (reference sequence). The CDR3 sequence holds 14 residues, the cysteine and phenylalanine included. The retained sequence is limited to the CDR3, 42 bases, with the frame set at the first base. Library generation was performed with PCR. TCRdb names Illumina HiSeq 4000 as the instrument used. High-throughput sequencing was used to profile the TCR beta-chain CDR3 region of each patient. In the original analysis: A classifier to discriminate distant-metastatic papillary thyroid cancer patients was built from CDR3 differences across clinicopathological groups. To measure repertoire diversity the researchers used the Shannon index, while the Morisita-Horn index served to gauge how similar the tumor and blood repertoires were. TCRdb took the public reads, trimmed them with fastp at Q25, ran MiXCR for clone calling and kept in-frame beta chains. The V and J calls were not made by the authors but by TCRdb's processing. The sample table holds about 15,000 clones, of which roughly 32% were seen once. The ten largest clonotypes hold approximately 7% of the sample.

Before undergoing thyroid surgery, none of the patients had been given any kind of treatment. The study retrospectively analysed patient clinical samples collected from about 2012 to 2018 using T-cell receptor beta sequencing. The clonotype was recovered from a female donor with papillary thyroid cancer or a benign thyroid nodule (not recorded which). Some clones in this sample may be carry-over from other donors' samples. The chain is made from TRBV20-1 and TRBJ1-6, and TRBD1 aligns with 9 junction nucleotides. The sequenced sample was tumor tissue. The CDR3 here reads CSASRDREASPLHF. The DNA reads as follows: TGCAGTGCTAGTAGGGACAGGGAAGCTTCACCCCTCCACTTT.